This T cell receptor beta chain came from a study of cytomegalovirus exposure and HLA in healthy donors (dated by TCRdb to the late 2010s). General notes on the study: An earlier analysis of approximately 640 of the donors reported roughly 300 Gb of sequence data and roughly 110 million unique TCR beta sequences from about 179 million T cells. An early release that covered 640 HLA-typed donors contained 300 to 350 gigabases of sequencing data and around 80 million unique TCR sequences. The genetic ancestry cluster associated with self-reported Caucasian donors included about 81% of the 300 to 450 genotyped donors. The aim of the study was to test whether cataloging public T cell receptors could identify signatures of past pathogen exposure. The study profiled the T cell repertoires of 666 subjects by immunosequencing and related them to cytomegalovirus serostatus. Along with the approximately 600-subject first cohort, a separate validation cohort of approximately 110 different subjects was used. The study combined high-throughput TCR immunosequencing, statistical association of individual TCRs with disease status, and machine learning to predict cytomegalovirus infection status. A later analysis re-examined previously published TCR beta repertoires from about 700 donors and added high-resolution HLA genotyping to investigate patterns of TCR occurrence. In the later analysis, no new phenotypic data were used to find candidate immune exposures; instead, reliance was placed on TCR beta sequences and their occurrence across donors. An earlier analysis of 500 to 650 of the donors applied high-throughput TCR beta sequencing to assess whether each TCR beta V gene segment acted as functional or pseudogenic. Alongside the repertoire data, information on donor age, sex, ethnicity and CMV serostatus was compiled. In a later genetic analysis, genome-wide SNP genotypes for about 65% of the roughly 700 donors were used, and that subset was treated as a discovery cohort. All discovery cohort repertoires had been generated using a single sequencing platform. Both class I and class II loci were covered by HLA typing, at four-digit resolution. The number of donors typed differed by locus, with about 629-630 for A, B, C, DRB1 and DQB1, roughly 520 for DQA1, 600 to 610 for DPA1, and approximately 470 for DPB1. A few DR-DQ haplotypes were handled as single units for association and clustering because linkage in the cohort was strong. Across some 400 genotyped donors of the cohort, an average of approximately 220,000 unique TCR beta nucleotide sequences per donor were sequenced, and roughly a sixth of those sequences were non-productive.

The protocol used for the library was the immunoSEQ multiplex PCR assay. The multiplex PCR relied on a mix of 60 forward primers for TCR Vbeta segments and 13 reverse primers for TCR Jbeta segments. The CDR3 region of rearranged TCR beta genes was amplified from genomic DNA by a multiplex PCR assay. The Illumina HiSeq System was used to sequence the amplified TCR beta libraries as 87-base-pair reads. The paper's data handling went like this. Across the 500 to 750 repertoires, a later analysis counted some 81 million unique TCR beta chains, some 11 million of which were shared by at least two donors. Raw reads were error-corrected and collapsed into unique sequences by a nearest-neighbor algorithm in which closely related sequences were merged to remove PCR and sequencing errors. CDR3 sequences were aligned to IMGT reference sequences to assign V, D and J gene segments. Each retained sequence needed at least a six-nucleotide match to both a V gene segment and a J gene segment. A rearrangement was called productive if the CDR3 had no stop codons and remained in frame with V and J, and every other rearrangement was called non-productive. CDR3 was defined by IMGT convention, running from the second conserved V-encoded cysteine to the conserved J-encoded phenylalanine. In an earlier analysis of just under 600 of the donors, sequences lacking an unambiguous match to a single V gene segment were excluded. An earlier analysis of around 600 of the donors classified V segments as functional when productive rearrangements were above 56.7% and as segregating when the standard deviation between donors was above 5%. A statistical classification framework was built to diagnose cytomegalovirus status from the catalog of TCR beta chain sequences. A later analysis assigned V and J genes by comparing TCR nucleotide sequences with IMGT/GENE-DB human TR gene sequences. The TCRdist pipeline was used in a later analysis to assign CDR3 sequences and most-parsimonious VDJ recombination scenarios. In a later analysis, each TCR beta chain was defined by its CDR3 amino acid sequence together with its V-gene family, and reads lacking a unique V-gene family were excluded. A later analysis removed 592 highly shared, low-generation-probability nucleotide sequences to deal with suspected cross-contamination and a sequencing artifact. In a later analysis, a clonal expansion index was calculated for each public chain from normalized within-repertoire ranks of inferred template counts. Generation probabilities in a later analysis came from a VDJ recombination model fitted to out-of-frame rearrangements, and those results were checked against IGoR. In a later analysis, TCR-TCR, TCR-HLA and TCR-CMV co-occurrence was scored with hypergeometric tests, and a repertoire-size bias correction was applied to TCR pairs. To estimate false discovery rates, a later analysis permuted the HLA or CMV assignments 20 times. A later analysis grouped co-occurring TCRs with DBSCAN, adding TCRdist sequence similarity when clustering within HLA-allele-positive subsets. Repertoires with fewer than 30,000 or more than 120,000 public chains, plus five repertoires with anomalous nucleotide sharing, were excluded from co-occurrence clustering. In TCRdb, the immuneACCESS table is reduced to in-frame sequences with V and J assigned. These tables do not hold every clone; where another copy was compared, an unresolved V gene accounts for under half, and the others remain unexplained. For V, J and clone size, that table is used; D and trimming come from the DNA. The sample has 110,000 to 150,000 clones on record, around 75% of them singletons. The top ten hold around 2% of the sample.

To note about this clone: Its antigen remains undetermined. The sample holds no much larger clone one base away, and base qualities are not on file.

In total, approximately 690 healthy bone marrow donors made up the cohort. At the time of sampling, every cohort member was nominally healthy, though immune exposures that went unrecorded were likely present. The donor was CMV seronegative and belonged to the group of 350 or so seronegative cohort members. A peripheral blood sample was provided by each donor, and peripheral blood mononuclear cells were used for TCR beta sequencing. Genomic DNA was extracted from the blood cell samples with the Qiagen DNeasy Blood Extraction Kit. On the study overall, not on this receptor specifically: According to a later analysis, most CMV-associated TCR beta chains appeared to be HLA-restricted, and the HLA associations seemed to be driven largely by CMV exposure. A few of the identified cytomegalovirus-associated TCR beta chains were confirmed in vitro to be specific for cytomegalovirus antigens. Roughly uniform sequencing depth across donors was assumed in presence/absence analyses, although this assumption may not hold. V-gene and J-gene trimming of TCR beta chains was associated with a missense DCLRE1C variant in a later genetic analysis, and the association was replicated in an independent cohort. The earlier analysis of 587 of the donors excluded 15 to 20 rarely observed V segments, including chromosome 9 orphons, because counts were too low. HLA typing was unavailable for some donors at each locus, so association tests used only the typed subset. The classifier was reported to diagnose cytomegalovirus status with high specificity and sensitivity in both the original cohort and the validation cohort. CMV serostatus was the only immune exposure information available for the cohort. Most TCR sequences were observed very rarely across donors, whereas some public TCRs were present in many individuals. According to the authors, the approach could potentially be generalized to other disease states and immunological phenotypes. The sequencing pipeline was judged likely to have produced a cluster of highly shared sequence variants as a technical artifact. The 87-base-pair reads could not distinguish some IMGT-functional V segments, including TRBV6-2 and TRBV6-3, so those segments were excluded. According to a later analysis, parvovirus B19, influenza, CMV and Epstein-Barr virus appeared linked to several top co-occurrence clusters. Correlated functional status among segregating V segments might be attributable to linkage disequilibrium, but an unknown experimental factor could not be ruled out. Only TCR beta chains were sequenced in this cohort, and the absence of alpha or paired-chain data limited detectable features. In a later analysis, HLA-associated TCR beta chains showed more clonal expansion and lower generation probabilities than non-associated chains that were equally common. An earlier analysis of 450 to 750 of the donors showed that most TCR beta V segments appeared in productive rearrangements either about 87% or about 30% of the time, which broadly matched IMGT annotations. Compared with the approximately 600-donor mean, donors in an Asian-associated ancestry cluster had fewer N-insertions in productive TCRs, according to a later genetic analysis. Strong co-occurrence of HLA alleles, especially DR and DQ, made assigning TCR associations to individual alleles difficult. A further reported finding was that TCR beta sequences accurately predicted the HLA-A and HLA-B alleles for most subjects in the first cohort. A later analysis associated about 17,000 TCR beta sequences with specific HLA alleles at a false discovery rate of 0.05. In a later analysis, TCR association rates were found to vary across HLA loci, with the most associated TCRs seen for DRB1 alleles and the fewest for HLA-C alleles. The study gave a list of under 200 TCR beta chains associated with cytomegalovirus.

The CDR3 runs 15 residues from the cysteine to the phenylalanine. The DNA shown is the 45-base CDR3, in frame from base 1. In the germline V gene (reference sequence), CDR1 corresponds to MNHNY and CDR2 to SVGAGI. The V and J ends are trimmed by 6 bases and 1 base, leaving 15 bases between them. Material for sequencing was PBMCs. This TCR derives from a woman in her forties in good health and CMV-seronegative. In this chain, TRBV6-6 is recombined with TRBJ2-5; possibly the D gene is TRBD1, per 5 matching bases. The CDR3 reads CASSTHQGLQETQYF. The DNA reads TGTGCCAGCAGCACACATCAGGGCCTCCAAGAGACCCAGTACTTC.